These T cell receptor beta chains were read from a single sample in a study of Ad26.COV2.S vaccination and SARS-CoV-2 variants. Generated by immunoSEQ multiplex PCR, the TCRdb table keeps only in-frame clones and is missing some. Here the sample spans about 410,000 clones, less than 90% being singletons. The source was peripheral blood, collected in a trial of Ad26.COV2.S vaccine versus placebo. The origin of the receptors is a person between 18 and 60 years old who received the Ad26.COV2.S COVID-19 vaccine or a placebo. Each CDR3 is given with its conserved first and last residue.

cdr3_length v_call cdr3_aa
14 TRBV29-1 CSALGGAEDYGYTF
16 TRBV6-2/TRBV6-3 CASSYSPNRGTGELFF
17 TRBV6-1 CASSEFPEETTNEKLFF
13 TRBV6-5 CASSGTGETEAFF
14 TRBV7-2 CASSLDGSNQPQHF
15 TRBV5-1 CASSPGLANTGELFF
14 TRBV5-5 CASSLGGSGNTIYF
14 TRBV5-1 CASSFGLTKETQYF
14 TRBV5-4 CASSSEGRNYGYTF
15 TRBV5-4 CASSLMGILNTEAFF
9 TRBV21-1 CASAAGYTF
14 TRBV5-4 CASSFRGLTDTQYF
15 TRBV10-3 CAISPGQGLLGGYTF
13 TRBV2 CASSGRLTGELFF
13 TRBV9 CASSVAPNTEAFF
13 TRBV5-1 CASSFDRYNEQFF
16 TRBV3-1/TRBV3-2 CASSQDSRLFNSPLHF
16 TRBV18 CASSPEGPNTNTEAFF
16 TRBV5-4 CASSSLWDRQGTEAFF
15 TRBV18 CASSPGSGVGEKLFF
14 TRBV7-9 CASSFSGAGYGYTF
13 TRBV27 CASSIAAGSGYTF
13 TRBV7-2 CASSLMQSTEAFF
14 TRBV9 CASSRRPLSNIQYF
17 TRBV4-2 CASSQEHRGGSTDTQYF
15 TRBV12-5 CASGPTGASTGELFF